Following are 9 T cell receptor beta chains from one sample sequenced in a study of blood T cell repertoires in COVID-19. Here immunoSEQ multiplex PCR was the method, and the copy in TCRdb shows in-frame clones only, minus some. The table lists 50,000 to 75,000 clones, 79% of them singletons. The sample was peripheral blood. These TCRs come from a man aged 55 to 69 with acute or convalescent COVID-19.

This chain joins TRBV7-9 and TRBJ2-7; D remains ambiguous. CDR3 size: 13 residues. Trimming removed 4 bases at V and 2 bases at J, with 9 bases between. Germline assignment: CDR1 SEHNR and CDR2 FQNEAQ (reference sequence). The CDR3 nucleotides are TGTGCCAGCAGCTCGTTTGGAGCCTACGAGCAGTACTTC. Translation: CASSSFGAYEQYF.

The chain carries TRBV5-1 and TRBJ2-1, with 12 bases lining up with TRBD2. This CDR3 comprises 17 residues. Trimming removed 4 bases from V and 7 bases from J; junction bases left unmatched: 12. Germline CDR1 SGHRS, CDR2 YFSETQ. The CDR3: CASSPLSTSGRTNEQFF. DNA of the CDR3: TGCGCCAGCAGCCCATTGTCGACTAGCGGGAGAACGAATGAGCAGTTCTTC.

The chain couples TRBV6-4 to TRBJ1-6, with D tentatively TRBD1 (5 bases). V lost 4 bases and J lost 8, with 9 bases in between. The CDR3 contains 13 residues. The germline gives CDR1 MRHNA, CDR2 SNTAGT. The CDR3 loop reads CASSVGAYSPLHF. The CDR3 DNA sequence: TGTGCCAGCAGTGTTGGGGCGTATTCACCCCTCCACTTT.

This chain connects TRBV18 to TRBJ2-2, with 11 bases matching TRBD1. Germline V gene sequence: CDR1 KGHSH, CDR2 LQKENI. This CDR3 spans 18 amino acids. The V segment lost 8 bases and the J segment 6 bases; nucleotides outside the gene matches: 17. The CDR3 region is CASGLFPGQGARSGELFF. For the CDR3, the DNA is TGTGCCAGCGGACTCTTTCCAGGACAGGGGGCGAGGTCCGGGGAGCTGTTTTTT.

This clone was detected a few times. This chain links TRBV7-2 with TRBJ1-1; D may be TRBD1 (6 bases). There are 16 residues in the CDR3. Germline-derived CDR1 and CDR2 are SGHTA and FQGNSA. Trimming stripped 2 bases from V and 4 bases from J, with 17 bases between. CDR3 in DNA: TGTGCCAGCAGCTTACCGTCGGCAGGGGTCGGCACTGAAGCTTTCTTT. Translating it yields CASSLPSAGVGTEAFF.

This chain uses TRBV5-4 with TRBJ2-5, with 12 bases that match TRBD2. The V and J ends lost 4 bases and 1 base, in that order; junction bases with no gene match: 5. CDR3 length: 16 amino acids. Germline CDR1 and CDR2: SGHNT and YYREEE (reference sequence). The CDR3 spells CASSRTSGAGQETQYF. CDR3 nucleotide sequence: TGTGCCAGCAGCCGGACTAGCGGGGCGGGCCAAGAGACCCAGTACTTC. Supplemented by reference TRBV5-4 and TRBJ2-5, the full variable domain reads ETGVTQSPTHLIKTRGQQVTLRCSSQSGHNTVSWYQQALGQGPQFIFQYYREEENGRGNFPPRFSGLQFPNYSSELNVNALELDDSALYLCASSRTSGAGQETQYFGPGTRLLVL.

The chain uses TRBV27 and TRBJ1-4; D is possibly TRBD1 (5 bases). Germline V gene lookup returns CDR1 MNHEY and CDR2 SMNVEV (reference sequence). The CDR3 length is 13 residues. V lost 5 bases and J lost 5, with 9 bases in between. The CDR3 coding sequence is TGTGCCAGCAGTGTAAGACAGAATGAAAAACTGTTTTTT. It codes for CASSVRQNEKLFF.

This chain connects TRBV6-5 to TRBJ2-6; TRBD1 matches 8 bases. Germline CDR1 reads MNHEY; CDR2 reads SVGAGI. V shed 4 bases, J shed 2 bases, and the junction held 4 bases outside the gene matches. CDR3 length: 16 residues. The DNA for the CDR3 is TGTGCCAGCAGTTTCGGACAGGGCGCTGGGGCCAACGTCCTGACTTTC. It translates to CASSFGQGAGANVLTF.

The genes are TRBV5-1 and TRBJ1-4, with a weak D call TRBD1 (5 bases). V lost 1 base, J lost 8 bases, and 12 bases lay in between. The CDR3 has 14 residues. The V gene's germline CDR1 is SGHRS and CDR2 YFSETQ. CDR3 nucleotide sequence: TGCGCCAGCAGCTTGTCAGGGTTAATCGAAAAACTGTTTTTT. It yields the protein CASSLSGLIEKLFF.